The present TCR beta chain was sequenced within a study of blood T cell dynamics during melanoma immunotherapy. Turning to the study itself: Patients with metastatic melanoma got pembrolizumab or nivolumab-ipilimumab as first-line care.

This clone was detected only once. The time point here: week 3, after first cycle of checkpoint inhibitor. Sampling occurred pretreatment (T0) and at week 3 (W3), after cycle one of checkpoint blockade. Patients had no prior systemic cancer treatment, immunosuppressants or other active cancers. The germline CDR1 and CDR2 sequences are LNHDA and SQIVND (reference sequence). The CDR3 runs to 13 residues. V was pared by 3 bases and J by 6 bases, with 8 bases between. The protocol was immunoSEQ multiplex PCR, while the TCRdb copy is restricted to in-frame clones and leaves out a portion. The sample has over 8,000 clones; about 85% are singletons.

The TCR comes from a human donor with melanoma. The chain is built from TRBV19 and TRBJ1-4; TRBD1 might be the D (6 bases). Material: blood, obtained from a patient treated with checkpoint blockade. The CDR3 nucleotides read TGTGCCAGTAGTATCCCAGGGGATGAAAAACTGTTTTTT. It encodes CASSIPGDEKLFF.